The clone carrying this T cell receptor (beta chain) was seen only once. The antigen remains unidentified. These data originate in a study of pediatric ulcerative colitis. Study-wide background: Disease was pancolitis in about 7 and left-sided in two, histology-confirmed. Points from the study as a whole: Blood samples from two patients yielded substantially fewer templates and were excluded from blood-rectal overlap analysis.

V was cut by 1 base and J by 4 bases, with 11 bases left in between. This CDR3 has 14 residues. From germline, CDR1 is SQVTM and CDR2 ANQGSEA. Each sample received Survey-level depth of up to 500,000 reads. Data came from immunoSEQ multiplex PCR; TCRdb stores just in-frame clones and leaves some out. The sample gives 30,000 to 40,000 clones, about four fifths of which show up once; approximately 4% is in the top ten. Sequenced: blood. The TCR originated in a boy aged 10-17 years with severe ulcerative colitis. The rearrangement links TRBV29-1 to TRBJ2-4; D possibly uses TRBD1 or TRBD2 (5 bases each). The chain's CDR3 is CSVEVQGEKNIQYF. CDR3 nucleotides: TGCAGCGTTGAAGTCCAGGGAGAGAAAAACATTCAGTACTTC.